These T cell receptor beta chains were read from a single sample in a study of technical replicates of blood from a few donors. TCRdb's table, derived via immunoSEQ multiplex PCR, lists solely in-frame clones and lacks some. The sample gives some 71,000 clones, 95% to 97% of which show up once; approximately 0.2% is in the top ten. The source material was T cells isolated from PBMCs. Receptor source: a human donor in good health. CDR3s leave out the opening cysteine and the closing phenylalanine or tryptophan. Each record gives: J gene, clone size, V gene, CDR3 protein. Not all rows give a size; the values are once, few, many and, for expanded clones, a class.

j_call: TRBJ2-3
clone_size: NA
v_call: TRBV7-9
cdr3_aa: ASSRMEEVTQY

j_call: TRBJ1-4
clone_size: NA
v_call: TRBV4-1
cdr3_aa: ASRKQAKRGEKLF

j_call: TRBJ2-5
clone_size: NA
v_call: TRBV20-1
cdr3_aa: SATRGTQY

j_call: TRBJ2-7
clone_size: NA
v_call: TRBV4-1
cdr3_aa: ASSHVAGGTYEQY

j_call: TRBJ2-7
clone_size: once
v_call: TRBV11-2
cdr3_aa: ASSLGVLGTDYEQY

j_call: TRBJ1-4
clone_size: once
v_call: TRBV7-9
cdr3_aa: ASSLVVFAATNEKLF

j_call: TRBJ2-1
clone_size: NA
v_call: TRBV11-3
cdr3_aa: ASSNEAGQF

j_call: TRBJ2-1
clone_size: NA
v_call: TRBV15
cdr3_aa: ATSRATGGPNEQF

j_call: TRBJ2-7
clone_size: NA
v_call: TRBV7-8
cdr3_aa: ASSNSGNGYEQY

j_call: TRBJ2-2
clone_size: NA
v_call: TRBV5-1
cdr3_aa: ASSLHVGVGSNTGELF

j_call: TRBJ2-3
clone_size: NA
v_call: TRBV30
cdr3_aa: ALAYRGGSTDTQY

j_call: TRBJ1-3
clone_size: once
v_call: TRBV5-6
cdr3_aa: ASSLLDRDGNTIY

j_call: TRBJ2-1
clone_size: NA
v_call: TRBV2
cdr3_aa: ASSRTVDEQF

j_call: TRBJ1-1
clone_size: NA
v_call: TRBV29-1
cdr3_aa: SVPSMIQGGNTEAF

j_call: TRBJ2-7
clone_size: NA
v_call: TRBV28
cdr3_aa: ASSPGLGTGGLDEQY

j_call: TRBJ2-7
clone_size: once
v_call: TRBV7-7
cdr3_aa: ASSLTHHRGHFYEQY

j_call: TRBJ2-7
clone_size: NA
v_call: TRBV27
cdr3_aa: ASSLSPRQYEQY

j_call: TRBJ2-7
clone_size: NA
v_call: TRBV6-5
cdr3_aa: ASSYSNGSPTYEQY

j_call: TRBJ1-1
clone_size: NA
v_call: TRBV2
cdr3_aa: ASRTGY

j_call: TRBJ1-5
clone_size: once
v_call: TRBV6-5
cdr3_aa: ASSYSKARNQPQH

j_call: TRBJ1-3
clone_size: NA
v_call: TRBV27
cdr3_aa: ASSPRQGSSGNTIY

j_call: TRBJ1-5
clone_size: NA
v_call: TRBV2
cdr3_aa: ASSGGQGNQPQH

j_call: TRBJ1-1
clone_size: NA
v_call: TRBV9
cdr3_aa: ASTRTFSNTEAF

j_call: TRBJ2-1
clone_size: NA
v_call: TRBV7-9
cdr3_aa: ASSLALGSGRYNEQF

j_call: TRBJ1-5
clone_size: once
v_call: TRBV4-1
cdr3_aa: ASSQGMRQPSNQPQH

j_call: TRBJ2-1
clone_size: NA
v_call: TRBV18
cdr3_aa: ASSPPSGGLAEQF

j_call: TRBJ2-2
clone_size: NA
v_call: TRBV4-1
cdr3_aa: ASSQAQGSGELF

j_call: TRBJ1-1
clone_size: NA
v_call: TRBV30
cdr3_aa: AWSGGGVAF

j_call: TRBJ2-7
clone_size: NA
v_call: TRBV2
cdr3_aa: ASLGLAGYEQY

j_call: TRBJ1-5
clone_size: NA
v_call: TRBV4-1
cdr3_aa: ASSQDVMGQGENQPQH

j_call: TRBJ1-6
clone_size: NA
v_call: TRBV28
cdr3_aa: ASSLVGSDSPLH

j_call: TRBJ1-5
clone_size: NA
v_call: TRBV27
cdr3_aa: ASADRYSNQPQH

j_call: TRBJ1-1
clone_size: NA
v_call: TRBV6-6
cdr3_aa: ASSYSTANTEAF

j_call: TRBJ2-7
clone_size: NA
v_call: TRBV4-2
cdr3_aa: ASSQAHGQGVGEQY

j_call: TRBJ1-1
clone_size: NA
v_call: TRBV2
cdr3_aa: ASSPRGADSNTEAF

j_call: TRBJ1-1
clone_size: NA
v_call: TRBV5-1
cdr3_aa: ASSLGGRGRNTEAF

j_call: TRBJ2-3
clone_size: NA
v_call: TRBV6-5
cdr3_aa: ASKGARGADTQY

j_call: TRBJ2-3
clone_size: NA
v_call: TRBV7-9
cdr3_aa: ASSLEGQRRDTQY

j_call: TRBJ2-1
clone_size: NA
v_call: TRBV27
cdr3_aa: ASSLSASGHREQF

j_call: TRBJ2-7
clone_size: NA
v_call: TRBV27
cdr3_aa: ASSFARNYEQY

j_call: TRBJ2-5
clone_size: NA
v_call: TRBV7-2
cdr3_aa: ASSGTSGGAETQY

j_call: TRBJ2-5
clone_size: NA
v_call: TRBV7-8
cdr3_aa: ASSSTGPETQY

j_call: TRBJ2-2
clone_size: NA
v_call: TRBV29-1
cdr3_aa: SLEQGDGELF

j_call: TRBJ1-1
clone_size: NA
v_call: TRBV18
cdr3_aa: ASSPAYRTMNTEAF

j_call: TRBJ1-1
clone_size: NA
v_call: TRBV19
cdr3_aa: ASSKWGLMNTEAF

j_call: TRBJ2-1
clone_size: NA
v_call: TRBV7-7
cdr3_aa: ASSWRAGDNEQF

j_call: TRBJ1-1
clone_size: NA
v_call: TRBV14
cdr3_aa: ASSQWGGNTEAF

j_call: TRBJ2-5
clone_size: NA
v_call: TRBV5-5
cdr3_aa: ASSSYREETQY

j_call: TRBJ1-2
clone_size: few
v_call: TRBV7-8
cdr3_aa: ASSLDSSGTGGSGYT